The 2 T cell receptor beta chains below come from one sample, sequenced in a study of OX40 agonist ivuxolimab in advanced cancers. TCRdb's table, derived via immunoSEQ multiplex PCR, lists solely in-frame clones and lacks some. The table has about 27,000 clones, 83% seen once. The sequences come from CD4+ or CD8+ T cells sorted from blood, collected in a trial of the OX40 agonist ivuxolimab. The receptors derive from an adult with an advanced solid tumor such as melanoma, head and neck, liver or kidney cancer.

The rearrangement joins TRBV27 to TRBJ1-1, with TRBD1 as a possible D gene (5 bases). Germline lookup yields CDR1 MNHEY and CDR2 SMNVEV (reference sequence). The V end lost 3 bases, the J end lost 1 base, and 9 bases lay between the germline ends. This CDR3 is built from 14 residues. CDR3 sequence reads: CASSFGGTNTEAFF. The CDR3 region has the DNA TGTGCCAGCAGTTTTGGGGGAACGAACACTGAAGCTTTCTTT.

V and J are TRBV19 and TRBJ1-2; D unclear. The V gene's germline CDR1 is LNHDA and CDR2 SQIVND (reference sequence). Trimming left V 6 bases short and J 7 bases short, with 18 bases between. This CDR3 is 14 amino acids long. This CDR3 reads CASSPRAAASGYTF. In nucleotides, the CDR3 is TGTGCCAGTAGCCCACGGGCGGCGGCCTCTGGCTACACCTTC.